This T cell receptor (beta chain) is from a study of CD8 T cells in ankylosing spondylitis. Points from the study as a whole: Disease-linked clones bore a CD8+ phenotype, appearing relatively rarely in peripheral blood. A motif in TCR beta, a set of eight highly homologous variants, appeared characteristic of ankylosing spondylitis blood.

This CDR3 spans 12 amino acids. The V end was cut by 1 base, the J end by 7 bases, with 7 bases between. Germline loops: CDR1 LGHNA, CDR2 YNFKEQ. Libraries of TCR beta came from quantitative 5'-RACE with molecular barcodes. TCRdb reanalysed the 5' RACE reads using MiXCR and keeps one entry per CDR3 protein. This table holds under 950,000 distinct CDR3 sequences, roughly 20% found once. On this clonotype itself: Its antigen is not known.

V gene TRBV4-2 combines with J gene TRBJ1-2; D unresolved. Sequencing input: blood, either unsorted or a sorted T cell fraction (not recorded which). This TCR came from a male donor with ankylosing spondylitis. This CDR3 is CASSQGPFGYTF. The DNA of the CDR3 is TGTGCCAGCAGCCAAGGCCCATTTGGCTACACCTTC.